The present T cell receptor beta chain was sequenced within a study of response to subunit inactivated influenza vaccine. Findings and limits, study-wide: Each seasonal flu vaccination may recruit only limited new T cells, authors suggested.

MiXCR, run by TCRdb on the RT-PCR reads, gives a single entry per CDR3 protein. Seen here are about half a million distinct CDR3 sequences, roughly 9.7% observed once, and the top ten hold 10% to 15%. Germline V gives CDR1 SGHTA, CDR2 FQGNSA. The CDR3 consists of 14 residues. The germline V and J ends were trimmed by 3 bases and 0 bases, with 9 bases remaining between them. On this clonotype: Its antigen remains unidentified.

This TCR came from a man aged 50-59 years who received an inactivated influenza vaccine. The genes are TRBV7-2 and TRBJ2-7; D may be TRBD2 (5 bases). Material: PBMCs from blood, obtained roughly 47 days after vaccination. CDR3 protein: CASSLDWSSYEQYF. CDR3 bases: TGTGCCAGCAGCTTGGACTGGAGCTCCTACGAGCAGTACTTC.